This TCR delta chain comes out of a study of gamma-delta T cells after stem cell transplantation (dated by TCRdb to about 2016). Inclusive of the bounding cysteine and phenylalanine, the CDR3 is 16 residues long. CDR3 DNA only is kept here, 48 bases in frame from base 1. Trimming accounts for 3 bases at V and 6 bases at J, while the number of junction bases matched to no gene is 9. The germline V gene specifies GEAIGNYY as CDR1 and EKD as CDR2. This clone showed up just a few times. This clone's antigen is unknown. Base quality data are lacking; no much larger clone is found one base away. The library came from RT-PCR. Instrument on record: Illumina MiSeq. Identical DNA sequences were merged into single rows after TCRdb reprocessed the public reads with CATT. The sample table records 1,300 or so delta-chain clones; approximately 15% of these occur just once. Around 27% of the sample is held by the ten biggest clonotypes.

Here the chain combines TRDV2 and TRDJ1; TRDD3 fits 13 bases in the junction. This TCR was recovered from a human donor. It is not recorded whose cells these are; they may come from a transplant donor. The sequencing input was gamma-delta T cells. The CDR3 here reads CACDSVLGDTVNKLIF. The DNA is TGTGCCTGTGACTCGGTACTGGGGGATACGGTGAATAAACTCATCTTT.